The sequence of this T cell receptor beta chain was determined in a study of blood T cell repertoires in COVID-19. For the study at large: Material from acute and convalescent COVID-19 was sourced from the United States, Italy and Spain. T cells, B-cell-depleted T cells, or PBMCs provided the cDNA or gDNA that served as material.

V lost 0 bases, J lost 1 base, and 10 bases lay in between. This CDR3 contains 16 residues. Germline-derived CDR1 and CDR2 are SGHRS and YFSETQ. Per the original methods: Quantification of nucleated cells was approximated via reference gene primer amplification. TCRdb's copy holds only in-frame clones and misses some; the assay was immunoSEQ multiplex PCR. The V and J calls and clone size come from that table; D and trimming were worked out from the DNA. The sample holds around 190,000 clones; about nine tenths are singletons and the top ten take approximately 2.1%. The V and J genes are TRBV5-1 and TRBJ2-2; D is undetermined. The receptor's source is a man between 18 and 29 years old who had recovered from COVID-19. Sequenced sample: peripheral blood. The CDR3 sequence is CASSLAGYVNTGELFF. CDR3 nucleotides: TGCGCCAGCAGCTTGGCCGGGTATGTGAACACCGGGGAGCTGTTTTTT. Complete variable domain (other parts from reference TRBV5-1 and TRBJ2-2): KAGVTQTPRYLIKTRGQQVTLSCSPISGHRSVSWYQQTPGQGLQFLFEYFSETQRNKGNFPGRFSGRQFSNSRSEMNVSTLELGDSALYLCASSLAGYVNTGELFFGEGSRLTVL.